These 32 T cell receptor beta chains came from one sample sequenced in a study of cytomegalovirus exposure and HLA in healthy donors. The PCR had 60 Vbeta and 13 Jbeta primers. The table came from immunoSEQ multiplex PCR; TCRdb's copy has only in-frame clones and leaves some out. The data hold 150,000 to 200,000 clones, with around 81% observed a single time. The sequenced sample consisted of PBMCs. Receptor source: a woman younger than 35 in good health and CMV-seropositive.

This chain joins TRBV7-3 and TRBJ2-3; 7 bases fit TRBD2. Germline V CDR1 and CDR2: SGHTA, FQGTGA. J was trimmed by 1 base and V by 5 bases; bases with no gene match: 12. The CDR3 has 17 residues. CDR3 protein: CASSGSRDGGGTDTQYF. CDR3 bases: TGTGCCAGCAGCGGCTCTCGTGATGGGGGGGGCACAGATACGCAGTATTTT. Filled out from reference TRBV7-3 and TRBJ2-3, the complete variable domain reads GAGVSQTPSNKVTEKGKYVELRCDPISGHTALYWYRQSLGQGPEFLIYFQGTGAADDSGLPNDRFFAVRPEGSVSTLKIQRTERGDSAVYLCASSGSRDGGGTDTQYFGPGTRLTVL.

The chain combines TRBV7-8 with TRBJ1-3, with unresolved D. The CDR3 loop spans 14 amino acids. Germline CDR1 is SGHVS and CDR2 is FQNEAQ. Trimming pared 2 bases from V and 2 bases from J, leaving 7 bases between. The CDR3 region is CASSLRGPGNTIYF. The CDR3 DNA reads TGTGCCAGCAGCTTACGAGGGCCTGGAAACACCATATATTTT.

The chain recombines TRBV4-1 with TRBJ1-5; D gene unclear. V was shortened by 3 bases and J by 0 bases, with 12 bases between the two germline ends. This CDR3 has 16 amino acids. The V gene's germline CDR1 is MGHRA and CDR2 YSYEKL. The CDR3 bases are TGCGCCAGCAGCCAGGAAGACAATTATAGCAATCAGCCCCAGCATTTT. Its translation: CASSQEDNYSNQPQHF.

The chain combines TRBV5-4 with TRBJ1-1; the D gene is possibly TRBD1 (5 bases). The CDR3 is 15 residues long. Germline-derived CDR1 and CDR2 are SGHNT and YYREEE (reference sequence). The ends were cut back, 3 bases at V and 0 bases at J, with 12 bases in the middle. The CDR3 region has the DNA TGTGCCAGCAGCTATACAAGGGGCATGAACACTGAAGCTTTCTTT. This gives the protein CASSYTRGMNTEAFF. Full variable domain (outside the CDR3, taken from reference TRBV5-4 and TRBJ1-1): ETGVTQSPTHLIKTRGQQVTLRCSSQSGHNTVSWYQQALGQGPQFIFQYYREEENGRGNFPPRFSGLQFPNYSSELNVNALELDDSALYLCASSYTRGMNTEAFFGQGTRLTVV.

V usage is TRBV19 and J usage is TRBJ2-5; 7 bases are a match to TRBD1. Per the germline V gene, CDR1 is LNHDA and CDR2 is SQIVND (reference sequence). The J segment lost 0 bases and the V segment lost 1 base, leaving 8 bases of the junction unmatched. The CDR3 runs 17 residues. CDR3: CASSIGYWTGDQETQYF. The CDR3 coding sequence is TGTGCCAGTAGTATAGGCTATTGGACAGGTGACCAAGAGACCCAGTACTTC.

The chain recombines TRBV6-6 with TRBJ2-5; a possible D gene is TRBD2 (6 bases). V lost 9 bases to trimming and J lost 5 bases, with 19 bases between them. Germline CDR1 and CDR2: MNHNY and SVGAGI (reference sequence). This CDR3 has 14 amino acids. The CDR3 sequence is CASRDRRRDETQYF. In DNA form, the CDR3 reads TGTGCCAGTAGGGACCGACGGAGGGATGAGACCCAGTACTTC.

This chain connects TRBV25-1 to TRBJ1-6; D gene uncertain. The germline gives CDR1 MGHDK, CDR2 SYGVNS. V was trimmed by 6 bases and J by 0 bases, leaving 6 bases between them. The CDR3 has 14 residues. The CDR3 bases are TGTGCCAGCAGACGGAGCTCCTATAATTCACCCCTCCACTTT. Protein product: CASRRSSYNSPLHF.

The chain links TRBV2 to TRBJ2-5; a weak D match, TRBD2 (5 bases). Germline values: CDR1 SNHLY, CDR2 FYNNEI. V gave up 8 bases and J gave up 6 bases, with 13 bases separating them. This CDR3 is built from 12 residues. CDR3 DNA: TGTGCCAGCCACGCGCCGGGGAAGACCCAGTACTTC. Amino acids: CASHAPGKTQYF.

This chain links TRBV6-1 with TRBJ1-1; the D is unclear. This CDR3 has 10 residues. Germline V gene data show CDR1 as MNHNS and CDR2 as SASEGT. The ends were cut back, 7 bases at V and 6 bases at J, with 6 bases in the middle. The CDR3 loop is CASIYAEAFF. DNA for the CDR3: TGTGCCAGCATCTACGCTGAAGCTTTCTTT.

The V gene is TRBV6-6, the J gene TRBJ1-1; no definite D call. Germline-derived CDR1 and CDR2 are MNHNY and SVGAGI (reference sequence). There are 12 residues in the CDR3. The ends were cut back, 6 bases at V and 8 bases at J, with 13 bases in the middle. This chain's CDR3 is CASSPAGIEAFF. The DNA of the CDR3 is TGTGCCAGCAGCCCCGCGGGGATCGAAGCTTTCTTT.

V is TRBV19 and J is TRBJ2-7; D is perhaps TRBD2 (5 bases). V lost 3 bases, J lost 2 bases, and 11 bases lay in between. The germline gives CDR1 LNHDA, CDR2 SQIVND (reference sequence). The CDR3 runs to 14 residues. The CDR3: CASSIGGRAYEQYF. The DNA of the CDR3 is TGTGCCAGTAGTATTGGCGGGCGGGCCTACGAGCAGTACTTC.

This clone was recorded once. The chain combines TRBV7-9 with TRBJ1-5, with 7 positions matching TRBD1. This CDR3 region has 14 residues. V trimming: 2 bases; J trimming: 2 bases; junction bases outside the gene matches: 0. The germline CDR1 and CDR2 sequences are SEHNR and FQNEAQ (reference sequence). CDR3: CASSLQGGNQPQHF. The CDR3 DNA sequence: TGTGCCAGCAGCTTACAGGGGGGCAATCAGCCCCAGCATTTT. The whole variable domain, filled in from reference TRBV7-9 and TRBJ1-5, reads DTGVSQNPRHKITKRGQNVTFRCDPISEHNRLYWYRQTLGQGPEFLTYFQNEAQLEKSRLLSDRFSAERPKGSFSTLEIQRTEQGDSAMYLCASSLQGGNQPQHFGDGTRLSIL.

This chain links TRBV4-3 with TRBJ2-3; D not resolved. CDR1 LGHNA and CDR2 YSLEER come from the germline V gene. The germline V and J ends were trimmed by 0 bases and 9 bases, with 7 bases remaining between them. The CDR3 extends over 12 amino acids. CDR3 amino acids: CASSQDSRTQYF. CDR3 sequence (DNA): TGCGCCAGCAGCCAAGATAGTCGGACGCAGTATTTT.

The chain couples TRBV9 to TRBJ2-3, with TRBD2 matching over 8 bases. Germline V gene lookup returns CDR1 SGDLS and CDR2 YYNGEE. The trim removed 3 bases at V and 4 bases at J, leaving 10 bases unmatched. This CDR3 spans 16 amino acids. The CDR3 sequence: CASSAPRGGRADTQYF. The CDR3 coding sequence is TGTGCCAGCAGCGCCCCCCGGGGGGGCCGGGCAGATACGCAGTATTTT.

V is TRBV11-2 and J is TRBJ2-2; 8 bases line up with TRBD2. This CDR3 region has 16 residues. The germline CDR1 and CDR2 sequences are SGHAT and FQNNGV. The V segment lost 1 base and the J segment 6 bases; nucleotides outside the gene matches: 7. The CDR3 region has the DNA TGTGCCAGCAGCTTAGTTCGGACTAGCCCGCCCGGGGAGCTGTTTTTT. This codes for CASSLVRTSPPGELFF.

V and J are TRBV7-9 and TRBJ1-4; no reliable D call. V gave up 1 base and J gave up 10 bases, with 16 bases separating them. CDR1 is SEHNR, CDR2 FQNEAQ, per germline (reference sequence). The CDR3 runs 15 residues. In DNA, the CDR3 is TGTGCCAGCAGCTTAGGGGCTTTCGAGGGAGGAAAACTGTTTTTT. This codes for CASSLGAFEGGKLFF.

Concerning this clone: One end of the junction varies from germline; a read error may be responsible. The chain employs TRBV2 and TRBJ1-5; 7 nucleotides align to TRBD1. Looked up from germline, CDR1 is SNHLY and CDR2 is FYNNEI. CDR3 length equals 11 residues. This CDR3 reads CASSEDGGQLF. DNA for the CDR3: TGTGCCAGCAGTGAGGATGGGGGACAGCTCTTT.

This chain connects TRBV29-1 to TRBJ2-3; the match to TRBD1 covers 7 bases. There are 13 residues in the CDR3. After removal of 4 bases from V and 8 bases from J, the junction contained 9 bases not matched to a gene. Germline CDR1 SQVTM, CDR2 ANQGSEA. The CDR3 loop reads CSVAGGEWGTQYF. In nucleotides, the CDR3 is TGCAGCGTTGCAGGGGGTGAGTGGGGTACGCAGTATTTT.

The chain links TRBV30 to TRBJ1-5; D gene ambiguous. Trimming left V 2 bases short and J 4 bases short, with 6 bases between. CDR1 is GTSNPN, CDR2 SVGIG, per germline (reference sequence). The CDR3 has 12 residues. The CDR3 reads CAWSYVNQPQHF. The CDR3 DNA sequence: TGTGCCTGGAGTTATGTAAATCAGCCCCAGCATTTT.

The V and J genes are TRBV9 and TRBJ1-1, with D hard to call. The CDR3 runs 14 residues. CDR1 SGDLS and CDR2 YYNGEE come from the germline V gene. V lost 6 bases, J lost 8 bases, and 20 bases lay in between. This chain's CDR3 is CASTLGIGGPEAFF. In nucleotides, the CDR3 is TGTGCCAGCACCCTTGGCATTGGTGGGCCCGAAGCTTTCTTT.

The J gene is TRBJ1-4, the V gene TRBV5-6, with D tentatively TRBD1 (6 bases). This CDR3 has 17 amino acids. The V gene lost 2 bases and the J gene lost 2 bases, with 16 bases spanning the gap. The germline gives CDR1 SGHDT, CDR2 YYEEEE. CDR3 protein: CASSLYEAGATNEKLFF. CDR3 bases: TGTGCCAGCAGCTTATATGAAGCAGGGGCGACTAATGAAAAACTGTTTTTT.

V gene TRBV11-2 combines with J gene TRBJ1-6, with a tentative D call TRBD1 (6 bases). The germline gives CDR1 SGHAT, CDR2 FQNNGV. The CDR3 consists of 15 residues. The V end was cut by 4 bases, the J end by 7 bases, with 14 bases between. CDR3: CASSSLQGLNSPLHF. The DNA for the CDR3 is TGTGCCAGCAGCTCTCTACAGGGATTGAATTCACCCCTCCACTTT.

This chain connects TRBV7-3 to TRBJ2-5; D ambiguous. The assigned J gene may be wrong: the sequence end matches TRBJ2-7 better. CDR1 is SGHTA, CDR2 FQGTGA, per germline. This CDR3 comprises 15 residues. CDR3 DNA sequence: TGTGCCAGCAGCTCCACCCCAGCGCCCTCCTACGAGCAGTACTTC. This codes for CASSSTPAPSYEQYF.

The chain links TRBV27 to TRBJ1-6; no reliable D call. From germline, CDR1 is MNHEY and CDR2 SMNVEV (reference sequence). CDR3 length: 13 amino acids. The V and J ends lost 2 bases and 8 bases respectively, with 7 bases between them. CDR3 amino acids: CASSLGADSPLHF. The CDR3 nucleotides read TGTGCCAGCAGTTTAGGAGCGGATTCACCCCTCCACTTT.

The CDR3 reads CASSPIREKTEAFF. The CDR3 nucleotides read TGTGCCAGCTCACCAATTCGGGAGAAGACTGAAGCTTTCTTT. The chain has TRBV18 and TRBJ1-1; D is ambiguous. The V gene's germline CDR1 is KGHSH and CDR2 LQKENI. The V gene lost 2 bases and the J gene lost 5 bases, with 12 bases spanning the gap. The CDR3 has 14 residues.

This chain connects TRBV5-6 to TRBJ1-4; perhaps TRBD1 as D (5 bases). Germline-derived CDR1 and CDR2 are SGHDT and YYEEEE. The CDR3 is made up of 14 amino acids. The V and J ends lost 3 bases and 8 bases respectively, with 14 bases between them. The CDR3: CASSWITGGEKLFF. CDR3 DNA: TGTGCCAGCAGCTGGATCACGGGGGGAGAAAAACTGTTTTTT.

The chain combines TRBV5-4 with TRBJ1-1, with 7 bases matching TRBD1. Germline CDR1 reads SGHNT; CDR2 reads YYREEE (reference sequence). The CDR3 contains 14 residues. V shed 4 bases and J 2 bases; nucleotides not matched to a gene: 5. The CDR3 region has the DNA TGTGCCAGCAGCATGGGACAGTTAAACACTGAAGCTTTCTTT. Protein: CASSMGQLNTEAFF.

Only a few counts were recorded for this clone. The chain uses TRBV5-6 and TRBJ1-2, with 7 bases aligning to TRBD1. Germline CDR1 is SGHDT and CDR2 is YYEEEE. The CDR3 sequence is 15 residues long. Germline trimming cut 2 bases from V and 7 bases from J; bases unmatched to any gene: 11. The CDR3 sequence: CASSFLKGAGGGYTF. The CDR3, as DNA: TGTGCCAGCAGCTTTTTGAAGGGGGCAGGAGGTGGCTACACCTTC.

The chain employs TRBV30 and TRBJ1-2, with 7 bases matching TRBD1. CDR3 length equals 11 residues. Germline trimming cut 4 bases from V and 4 bases from J; bases unmatched to any gene: 0. CDR1 is GTSNPN, CDR2 SVGIG, per germline (reference sequence). The CDR3 DNA follows: TGTGCCTGGACAGGGGGCTATGGCTACACCTTC. Translated: CAWTGGYGYTF.

The rearrangement joins TRBV7-9 to TRBJ2-2; perhaps TRBD2 as D (7 bases). This CDR3 comprises 17 residues. Per germline, CDR1 SEHNR and CDR2 FQNEAQ (reference sequence). CDR3 DNA: TGTGCTAGAGAGGCCCTTGGGGGGGGCGCTTCCACCGGGGAGCTGTTTTTT. It encodes CAREALGGGASTGELFF.

J is TRBJ1-1 and V is TRBV9; a possible D gene is TRBD1 (5 bases). Deletions cut 1 base from V and 5 bases from J, with 12 bases between. CDR1 is SGDLS, CDR2 YYNGEE, per germline. The CDR3 length is 14 residues. The CDR3 loop is CASSVNFGGTEAFF. CDR3 nucleotides: TGTGCCAGCAGCGTAAATTTTGGGGGGACTGAAGCTTTCTTT.

The rearrangement links TRBV27 to TRBJ2-1; no clear D gene. The CDR3 is 12 amino acids. CDR1 MNHEY and CDR2 SMNVEV come from the germline V gene (reference sequence). V was shortened by 3 bases and J by 8 bases, with 8 bases between the two germline ends. The CDR3 region has the DNA TGTGCCAGCAGTTTTGGTGGAGATGAGCAGTTCTTC. Amino acids: CASSFGGDEQFF.